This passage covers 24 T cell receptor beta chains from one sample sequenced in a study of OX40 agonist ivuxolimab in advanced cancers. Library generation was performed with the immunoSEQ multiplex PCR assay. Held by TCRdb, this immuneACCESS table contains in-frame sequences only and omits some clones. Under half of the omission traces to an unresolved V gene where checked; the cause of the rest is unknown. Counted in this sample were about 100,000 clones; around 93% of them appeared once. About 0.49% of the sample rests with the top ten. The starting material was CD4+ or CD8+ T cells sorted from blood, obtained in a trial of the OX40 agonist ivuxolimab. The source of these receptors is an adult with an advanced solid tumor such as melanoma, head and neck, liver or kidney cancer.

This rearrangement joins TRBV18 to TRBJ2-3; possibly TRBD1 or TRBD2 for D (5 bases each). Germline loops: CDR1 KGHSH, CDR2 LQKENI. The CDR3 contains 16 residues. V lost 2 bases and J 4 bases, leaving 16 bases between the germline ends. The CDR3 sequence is CASSPSGRSGPDTQYF. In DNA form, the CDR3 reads TGTGCCAGCTCACCATCTGGACGGTCGGGACCAGATACGCAGTATTTT.

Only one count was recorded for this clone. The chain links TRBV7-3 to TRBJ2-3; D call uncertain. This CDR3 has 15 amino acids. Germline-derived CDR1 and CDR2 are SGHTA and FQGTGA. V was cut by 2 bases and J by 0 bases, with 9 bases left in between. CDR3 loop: CASSLGQTSTDTQYF. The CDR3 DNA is TGTGCCAGCAGCTTAGGGCAGACTAGCACAGATACGCAGTATTTT.

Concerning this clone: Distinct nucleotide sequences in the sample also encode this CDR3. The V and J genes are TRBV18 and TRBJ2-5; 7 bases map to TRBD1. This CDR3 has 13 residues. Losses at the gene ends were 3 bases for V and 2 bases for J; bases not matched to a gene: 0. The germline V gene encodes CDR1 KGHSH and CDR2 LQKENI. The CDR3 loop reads CASSPGQQETQYF. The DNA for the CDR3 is TGTGCCAGCTCACCGGGACAGCAAGAGACCCAGTACTTC. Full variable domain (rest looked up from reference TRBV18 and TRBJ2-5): NAGVMQNPRHLVRRRGQEARLRCSPMKGHSHVYWYRQLPEEGLKFMVYLQKENIIDESGMPKERFSAEFPKEGPSILRIQQVVRGDSAAYFCASSPGQQETQYFGPGTRLLVL.

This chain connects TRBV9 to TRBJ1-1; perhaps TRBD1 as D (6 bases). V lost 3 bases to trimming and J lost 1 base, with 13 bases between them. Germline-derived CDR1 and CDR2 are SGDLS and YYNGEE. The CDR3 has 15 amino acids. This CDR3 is CASSAQVGGNTEAFF. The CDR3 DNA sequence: TGTGCCAGCAGCGCCCAAGTAGGGGGGAACACTGAAGCTTTCTTT. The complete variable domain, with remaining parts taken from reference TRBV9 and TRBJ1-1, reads DSGVTQTPKHLITATGQRVTLRCSPRSGDLSVYWYQQSLDQGLQFLIQYYNGEERAKGNILERFSAQQFPDLHSELNLSSLELGDSALYFCASSAQVGGNTEAFFGQGTRLTVV.

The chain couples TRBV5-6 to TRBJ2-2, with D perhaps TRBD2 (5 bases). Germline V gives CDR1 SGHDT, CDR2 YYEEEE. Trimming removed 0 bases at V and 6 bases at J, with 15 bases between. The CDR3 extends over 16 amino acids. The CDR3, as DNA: TGTGCCAGCAGCTTGGAGGTTCGGGGTCCCCCCGGGGAGCTGTTTTTT. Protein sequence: CASSLEVRGPPGELFF.

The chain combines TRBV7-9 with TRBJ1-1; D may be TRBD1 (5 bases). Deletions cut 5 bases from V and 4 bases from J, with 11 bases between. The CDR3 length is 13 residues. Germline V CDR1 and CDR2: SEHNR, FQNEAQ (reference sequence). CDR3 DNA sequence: TGTGCCAGCAGCACGACGACAGCCACTGAAGCTTTCTTT. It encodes CASSTTTATEAFF.

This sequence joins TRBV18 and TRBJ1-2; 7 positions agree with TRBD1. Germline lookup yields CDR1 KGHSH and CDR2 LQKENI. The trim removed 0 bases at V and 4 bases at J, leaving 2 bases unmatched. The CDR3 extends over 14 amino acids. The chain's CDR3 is CASSPPGQFYGYTF. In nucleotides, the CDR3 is TGTGCCAGCTCACCACCGGGACAGTTCTATGGCTACACCTTC. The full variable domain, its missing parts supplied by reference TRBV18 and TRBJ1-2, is NAGVMQNPRHLVRRRGQEARLRCSPMKGHSHVYWYRQLPEEGLKFMVYLQKENIIDESGMPKERFSAEFPKEGPSILRIQQVVRGDSAAYFCASSPPGQFYGYTFGSGTRLTVV.

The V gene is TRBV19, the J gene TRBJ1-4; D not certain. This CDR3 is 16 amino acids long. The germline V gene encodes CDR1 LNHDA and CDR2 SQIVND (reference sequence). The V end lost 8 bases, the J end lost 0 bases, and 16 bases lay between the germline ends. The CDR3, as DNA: TGTGCCAGTCGGCCGCGGGTCCTTGCAACTAATGAAAAACTGTTTTTT. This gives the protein CASRPRVLATNEKLFF. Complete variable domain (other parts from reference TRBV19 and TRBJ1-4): DGGITQSPKYLFRKEGQNVTLSCEQNLNHDAMYWYRQDPGQGLRLIYYSQIVNDFQKGDIAEGYSVSREKKESFPLTVTSAQKNPTAFYLCASRPRVLATNEKLFFGSGTQLSVL.

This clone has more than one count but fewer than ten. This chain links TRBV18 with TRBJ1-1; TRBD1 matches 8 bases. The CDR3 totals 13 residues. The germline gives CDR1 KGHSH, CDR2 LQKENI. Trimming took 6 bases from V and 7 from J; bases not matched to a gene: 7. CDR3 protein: CASSQGARGEAFF. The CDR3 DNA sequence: TGTGCCAGCTCCCAGGGGGCGCGGGGTGAAGCTTTCTTT.

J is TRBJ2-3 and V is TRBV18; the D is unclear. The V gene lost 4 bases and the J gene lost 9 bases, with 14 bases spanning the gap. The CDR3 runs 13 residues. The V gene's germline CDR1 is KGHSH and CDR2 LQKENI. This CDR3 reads CASSRAPKETQYF. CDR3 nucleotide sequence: TGTGCCAGCTCACGTGCTCCAAAGGAGACGCAGTATTTT.

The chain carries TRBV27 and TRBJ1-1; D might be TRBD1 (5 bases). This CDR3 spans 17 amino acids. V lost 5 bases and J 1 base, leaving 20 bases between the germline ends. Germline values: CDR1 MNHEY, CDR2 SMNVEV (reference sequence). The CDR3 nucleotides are TGTGCCAGCAGTCGAACCCCCCGGGACTGGACGAACACTGAAGCTTTCTTT. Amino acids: CASSRTPRDWTNTEAFF.

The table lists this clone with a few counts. Here the CDR3 reads CASSPDRNYGYTF. The CDR3 nucleotides are TGTGCCAGCAGCCCTGACAGGAACTATGGCTACACCTTC. The chain couples TRBV5-6 to TRBJ1-2, with D tentatively TRBD1 (6 bases). The CDR3 spans 13 residues. Germline assignment: CDR1 SGHDT and CDR2 YYEEEE. V dropped 4 bases and J dropped 2 bases, with 9 bases sitting between them.

The CDR3 loop is CASSLGGDPLEQYF. The CDR3, as DNA: TGTGCCAGCAGTTTGGGTGGGGACCCCCTCGAGCAGTACTTC. The rearrangement joins TRBV28 to TRBJ2-7, with D perhaps assigned TRBD1 or TRBD2 (5 bases each). Deletions cut 3 bases from V and 6 bases from J, with 15 bases between. This CDR3 has 14 residues. Germline-derived CDR1 and CDR2 are MDHEN and SYDVKM. The whole variable domain, filled in from reference TRBV28 and TRBJ2-7, reads DVKVTQSSRYLVKRTGEKVFLECVQDMDHENMFWYRQDPGLGLRLIYFSYDVKMKEKGDIPEGYSVSREKKERFSLILESASTNQTSMYLCASSLGGDPLEQYFGPGTRLTVT.

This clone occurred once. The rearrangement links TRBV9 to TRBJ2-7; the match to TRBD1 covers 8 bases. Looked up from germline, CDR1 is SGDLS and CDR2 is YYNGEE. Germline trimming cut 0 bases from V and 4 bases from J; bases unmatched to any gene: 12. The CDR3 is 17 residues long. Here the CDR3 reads CASSVAPSAGGGYEQYF. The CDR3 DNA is TGTGCCAGCAGCGTAGCTCCTTCGGCAGGGGGCGGGTACGAGCAGTACTTC.

The CDR3 DNA reads as TGTGCCAGCAGCGTATTCCTAGCGGGGGCCACAGATACGCAGTATTTT. As protein: CASSVFLAGATDTQYF. The chain combines TRBV9 with TRBJ2-3, with 10 bases aligning to TRBD2. This CDR3 spans 16 amino acids. Germline values: CDR1 SGDLS, CDR2 YYNGEE. The V and J ends lost 1 base and 2 bases, in that order; junction bases with no gene match: 4.

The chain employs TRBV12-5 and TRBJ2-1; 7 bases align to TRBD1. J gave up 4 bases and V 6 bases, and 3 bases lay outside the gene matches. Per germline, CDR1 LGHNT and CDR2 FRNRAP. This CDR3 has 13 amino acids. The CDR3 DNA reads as TGTGCTAGTGGGGGGGACAGATACAATGAGCAGTTCTTC. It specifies CASGGDRYNEQFF. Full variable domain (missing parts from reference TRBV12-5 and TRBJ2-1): DARVTQTPRHKVTEMGQEVTMRCQPILGHNTVFWYRQTMMQGLELLAYFRNRAPLDDSGMPKDRFSAEMPDATLATLKIQPSEPRDSAVYFCASGGDRYNEQFFGPGTRLTVL.

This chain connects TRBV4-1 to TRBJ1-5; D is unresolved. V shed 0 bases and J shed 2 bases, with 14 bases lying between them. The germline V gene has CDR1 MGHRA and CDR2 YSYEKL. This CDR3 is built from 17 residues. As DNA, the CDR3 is TGCGCCAGCAGCCAAGATCTAACTGGAAGGGGCAATCAGCCCCAGCATTTT. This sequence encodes CASSQDLTGRGNQPQHF.

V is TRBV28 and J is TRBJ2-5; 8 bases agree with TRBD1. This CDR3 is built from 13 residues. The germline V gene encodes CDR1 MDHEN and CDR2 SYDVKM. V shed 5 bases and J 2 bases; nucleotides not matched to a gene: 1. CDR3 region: CASSGTGQETQYF. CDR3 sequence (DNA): TGTGCCAGCAGTGGGACAGGACAAGAGACCCAGTACTTC.

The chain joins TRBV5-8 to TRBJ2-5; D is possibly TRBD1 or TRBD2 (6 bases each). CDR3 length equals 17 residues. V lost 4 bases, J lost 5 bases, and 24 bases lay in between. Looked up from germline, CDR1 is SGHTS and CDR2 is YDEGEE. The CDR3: CASSPGGGAQAWETQYF. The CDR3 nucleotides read TGTGCCAGCAGCCCCGGAGGGGGAGCCCAAGCGTGGGAGACCCAGTACTTC.

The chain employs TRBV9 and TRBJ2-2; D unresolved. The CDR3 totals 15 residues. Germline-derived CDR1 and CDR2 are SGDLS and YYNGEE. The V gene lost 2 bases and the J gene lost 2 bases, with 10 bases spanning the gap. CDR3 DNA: TGTGCCAGCAGCGTCGACACCTTAAACACCGGGGAGCTGTTTTTT. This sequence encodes CASSVDTLNTGELFF.

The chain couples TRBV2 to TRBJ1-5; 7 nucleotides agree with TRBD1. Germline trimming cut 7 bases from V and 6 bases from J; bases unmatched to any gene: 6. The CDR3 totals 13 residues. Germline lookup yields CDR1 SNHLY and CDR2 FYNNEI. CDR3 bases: TGTGCCAGCATGGGGACAGCTGTTCAGCCCCAGCATTTT. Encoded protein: CASMGTAVQPQHF.

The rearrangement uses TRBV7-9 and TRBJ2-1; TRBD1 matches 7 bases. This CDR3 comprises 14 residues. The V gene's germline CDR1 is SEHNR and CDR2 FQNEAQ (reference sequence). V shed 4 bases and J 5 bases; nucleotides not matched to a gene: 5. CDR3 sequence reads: CASSSATGNNEQFF. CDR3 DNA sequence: TGTGCCAGCAGCTCCGCGACAGGGAACAATGAGCAGTTCTTC.

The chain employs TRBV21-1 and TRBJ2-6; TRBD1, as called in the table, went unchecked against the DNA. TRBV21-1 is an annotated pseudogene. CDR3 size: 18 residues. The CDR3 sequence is CASSKEIDLGPGANVLTF. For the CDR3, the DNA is TGTGCCAGCAGCAAAGAAATTGATCTGGGGCCTGGGGCCAACGTCCTGACTTTC.

In DNA, the CDR3 is TGTGCCAGCAGCTTAGTCAGGGTGAACACTGAAGCTTTCTTT. Amino acid sequence: CASSLVRVNTEAFF. This chain connects TRBV11-2 to TRBJ1-1; weak D call: TRBD1 (5 bases). The CDR3 consists of 14 residues. The ends were cut back, 1 base at V and 0 bases at J, with 6 bases in the middle. Germline CDR1 SGHAT, CDR2 FQNNGV.